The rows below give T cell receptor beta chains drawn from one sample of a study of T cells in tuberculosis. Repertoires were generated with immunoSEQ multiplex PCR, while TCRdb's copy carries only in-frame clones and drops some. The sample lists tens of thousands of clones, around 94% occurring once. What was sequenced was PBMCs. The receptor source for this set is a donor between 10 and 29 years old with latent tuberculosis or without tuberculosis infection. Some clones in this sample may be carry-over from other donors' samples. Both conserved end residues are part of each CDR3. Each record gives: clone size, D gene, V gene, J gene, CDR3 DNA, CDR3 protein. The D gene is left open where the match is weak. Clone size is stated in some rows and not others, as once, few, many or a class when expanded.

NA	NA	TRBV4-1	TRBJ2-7	TGCGCCAGCAGCCAAGATGAGGCAGCGATTACCTACGAGCAGTACTTC	CASSQDEAAITYEQYF
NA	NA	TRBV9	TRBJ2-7	TGTGCCAGCAGCGTAGCTTTCCCAGGGGCCGAGCAGTACTTC	CASSVAFPGAEQYF
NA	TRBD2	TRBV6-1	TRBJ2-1	TGTGCCAGCAGTGAATTAGCGGGGCTAACGCTCTACAATGAGCAGTTCTTC	CASSELAGLTLYNEQFF
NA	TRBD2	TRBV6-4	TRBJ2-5	TGTGCCAGCAGTGAGATAGCGGGAGATCAGACCCAGTACTTC	CASSEIAGDQTQYF
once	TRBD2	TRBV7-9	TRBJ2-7	TGTGCCAGCAGTCTGACGGGAGGGCCAGTCAAGGAGCAGTACTTC	CASSLTGGPVKEQYF
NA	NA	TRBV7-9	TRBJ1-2	TGTGCCTCTTTCCTGTTAGCTAACTATGGCTACACCTTC	CASFLLANYGYTF
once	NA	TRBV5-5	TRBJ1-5	TGTGCCAGCAGCTGGGGGGTGGTTCAGCCCCAGCATTTT	CASSWGVVQPQHF
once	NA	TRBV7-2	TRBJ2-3	TGTGCCAGCAGCTCCGGGGGGCTACGCACAGATACGCAGTATTTT	CASSSGGLRTDTQYF
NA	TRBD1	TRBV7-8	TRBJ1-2	TGTGCCAGCAGCCCCCGGGACAGTCTACCCCTTCCCTTC	CASSPRDSLPLPF
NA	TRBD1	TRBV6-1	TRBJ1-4	TGTGCCAGCAGTTCTACCGGGACAGTGTACGAAAAACTGTTTTTT	CASSSTGTVYEKLFF
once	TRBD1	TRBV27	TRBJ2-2	TGTGCCAAGGGACAGGGGGCAACCGGGGAGCTGTTTTTT	CAKGQGATGELFF
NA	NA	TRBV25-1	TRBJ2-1	TGTGCCAGCAGCCATCAAGCGAAGCCCGCCTACAATGAGCAGTTCTTC	CASSHQAKPAYNEQFF
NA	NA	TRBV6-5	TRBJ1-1	TGTGCCAGCAGTTACAAGAGAAACACTGAAGCTTTCTTT	CASSYKRNTEAFF
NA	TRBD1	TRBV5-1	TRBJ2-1	TGCGCCAGCAGCTTGCAGATTCCGGGACAGGGGGTACGGGGTTACTACAATGAGCAGTTCTTC	CASSLQIPGQGVRGYYNEQFF
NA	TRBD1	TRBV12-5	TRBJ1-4	TGTGCTAGTGGTGTGACAGGGGGAGCTAATGAAAAACTGTTTTTT	CASGVTGGANEKLFF
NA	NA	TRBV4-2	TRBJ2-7	TGTGCCAGCAGGCAGATTTTTAGCGGCTCGAGCTCCTACGAGCAGTACTTC	CASRQIFSGSSSYEQYF
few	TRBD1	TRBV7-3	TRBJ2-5	TGTGCCAGCAGCTTTACAGGGGCAGAGACCCAGTACTTC	CASSFTGAETQYF
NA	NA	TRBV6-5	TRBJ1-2	TGTGCCAGCAGTTACTCGATACAGGCCCCCGACTACACCTTC	CASSYSIQAPDYTF
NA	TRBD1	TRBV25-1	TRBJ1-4	TGTGCCAGCAGTGATACCCGGGACAGGGACTCTAATGAAAAACTGTTTTTT	CASSDTRDRDSNEKLFF
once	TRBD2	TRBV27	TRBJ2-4	TGTGCCAGCAGTTCATTCGGGTCGGGGGGGATAACAGCCAAAAACATTCAGTACTTC	CASSSFGSGGITAKNIQYF
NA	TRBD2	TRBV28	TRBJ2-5	TGTGCCAGCAGTTTAGCTAGCGGGAGTAAAGAGACCCAGTACTTC	CASSLASGSKETQYF
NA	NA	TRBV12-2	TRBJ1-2	TGTGCAAGTCGCTTGAGACAGGTTTTTAACTATGGCTACACCTTC	CASRLRQVFNYGYTF
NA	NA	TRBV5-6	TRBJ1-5	TGTGCCAGCAGCCCTTTGGGCTTGGGTCAGCCCCAGCATTTT	CASSPLGLGQPQHF
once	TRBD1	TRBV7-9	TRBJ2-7	TGTGCCAGCAGCGCAGGGACAGGCTTTGGCCCAAGATCCTACGAGCAGTACTTC	CASSAGTGFGPRSYEQYF
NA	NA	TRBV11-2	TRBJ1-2	TGTGCCAGCAGCTTACAGACTACCGACTTCTATGGCTACACCTTC	CASSLQTTDFYGYTF
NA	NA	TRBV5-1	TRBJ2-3	TGCGCCAGCAGCGCAGACAGTACTAGCACAGATACGCAGTATTTT	CASSADSTSTDTQYF
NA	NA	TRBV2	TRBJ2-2	TGTGCCAGCAGTGAAATAGGACTCCTCGCCGCCAACACCGGGGAGCTGTTTTTT	CASSEIGLLAANTGELFF